This T cell receptor (beta chain) was captured by sequencing in a study of human T cells and chemical hapten exposure. Time point given: patch test 2, 6 weeks after DPC sensitization. Indicated treatment: therapeutic diphenylcyclopropenone sensitization with weekly scalp DPC. Germline V lookup: CDR1 MDHEN, CDR2 SYDVKM. Deletions cut 6 bases from V and 4 bases from J, with 21 bases between. The CDR3 is 17 residues long. TCRdb used MiXCR to reprocess the RACE reads, holding one entry per CDR3 protein. Seen here are 85,000 or so distinct CDR3 sequences, roughly 11% observed once, and the top ten hold 1.5% to 2%.

The sequence came from a man aged 18-30 years with alopecia areata. Some clones in this sample may be carry-over from other donors' samples. Specimen: whole blood, collected in connection with sensitization to the hapten diphenylcyclopropenone (DPC). The chain has TRBV28 and TRBJ2-2; possibly TRBD1 or TRBD2 for D (5 bases each). In nucleotides, the CDR3 is TGTGCCAGCAGGCCAACCTCCGGGACCGGGATCACCGGGGAGCTGTTTTTT. Protein: CASRPTSGTGITGELFF.